The sequence of this TCR beta chain was determined in a study of Graves' ophthalmopathy and Graves' hyperthyroidism. At the level of the study: Pretreatment peripheral blood was obtained at initial diagnosis.

Whole-study results and caveats: A roughly 80% specificity and 87.88% sensitivity were achieved by a 13-signature model that separated ophthalmopathy from stable hyperthyroidism.

Among the exclusions were patients with other autoimmune diseases, uncontrolled infections, pregnancy or lactation. The sequenced template was RNA, covering the TCR beta CDR3 region. First-round RT-PCR employed HTBI primers, with a second-round multiplex PCR after it. TCRdb re-called the multiplex PCR reads through MiXCR, storing one row per CDR3 protein. The sample contains hundreds of thousands of distinct CDR3 sequences, approximately 22% of which appear only once. The CDR3 totals 14 residues. With regard to this clonotype: The antigen is undetermined. A junction boundary mismatches the germline segment, possibly from a read error.

The chain is built from TRBV12-3 or TRBV12-4 and TRBJ2-7; a possible D gene is TRBD2 (5 bases). The sample was peripheral blood. This sequence was found in a woman younger than 30 with stable Graves' hyperthyroidism. Some clones in this sample may be carry-over from other donors' samples. The CDR3 coding sequence is TGTGCCAGCAGTCTAGGACTGGCCACCCACGATCAGTACTTC. It codes for CASSLGLATHDQYF.